The 4 T cell receptor beta chains presented below share a single source sample, sequenced in a study of cytomegalovirus exposure and HLA in healthy donors. With 60 Vbeta and 13 Jbeta primers, the PCR was carried out. The method was immunoSEQ multiplex PCR; TCRdb's version includes in-frame clones alone and lacks a portion of them. Of 85,000 to 100,000 clones listed, 60% to 85% are singletons. The sample was PBMCs. These receptors were obtained from a man over 45 in good health and CMV-seropositive.

V usage is TRBV5-6 and J usage is TRBJ1-4; 10 nucleotides agree with TRBD1. This CDR3 is 15 amino acids long. Per germline, CDR1 SGHDT and CDR2 YYEEEE. J gave up 5 bases and V 4 bases, and 5 bases lay outside the gene matches. CDR3 loop: CASSIRTGGNEKLFF. As DNA, the CDR3 is TGTGCCAGCAGCATACGGACAGGGGGGAATGAAAAACTGTTTTTT.

This clone was picked up one time. A junction boundary mismatches the germline segment, possibly from a read error. The J gene is TRBJ1-2, the V gene TRBV29-1, with TRBD1 identical over 12 bases. The germline V gene encodes CDR1 SQVTM and CDR2 ANQGSEA. The CDR3 covers 15 residues. The CDR3 is CSAEAPGQGASGYPF. As DNA, the CDR3 is TGCAGCGCCGAAGCACCGGGACAGGGGGCGTCTGGCTACCCCTTC.

This clone has more than one count but fewer than ten. The chain is built from TRBV6-5 and TRBJ1-2; the D is unclear. V was cut by 0 bases and J by 5 bases, with 13 bases left in between. There are 15 residues in the CDR3. The germline V gene has CDR1 MNHEY and CDR2 SVGAGI. The CDR3 spells CASSYSPTSGYGYTF. CDR3 nucleotides: TGTGCCAGCAGTTACTCCCCCACGTCGGGGTATGGCTACACCTTC.

The J gene is TRBJ1-6, the V gene TRBV6-1; maybe TRBD1 (5 bases). The CDR3 is 18 amino acids. The V end was cut by 4 bases, the J end by 7 bases, with 23 bases between. Germline V gene data show CDR1 as MNHNS and CDR2 as SASEGT. In nucleotides, the CDR3 is TGTGCCAGCAGTGCCCAGACAGCGCCTTCCTTCGGGAATTCACCCCTCCACTTT. Its translation: CASSAQTAPSFGNSPLHF.